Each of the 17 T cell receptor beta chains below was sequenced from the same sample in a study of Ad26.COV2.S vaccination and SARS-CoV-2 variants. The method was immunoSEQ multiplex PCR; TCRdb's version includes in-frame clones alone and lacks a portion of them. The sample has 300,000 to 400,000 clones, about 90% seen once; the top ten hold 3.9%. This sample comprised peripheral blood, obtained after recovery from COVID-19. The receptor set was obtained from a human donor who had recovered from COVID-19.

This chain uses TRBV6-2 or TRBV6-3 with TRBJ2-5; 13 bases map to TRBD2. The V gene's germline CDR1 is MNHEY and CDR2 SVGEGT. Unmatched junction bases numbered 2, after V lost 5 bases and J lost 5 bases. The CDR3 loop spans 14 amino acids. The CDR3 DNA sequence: TGTGCCAGCAGTCAACTAGCGGGGGGGGAGACCCAGTACTTC. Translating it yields CASSQLAGGETQYF.

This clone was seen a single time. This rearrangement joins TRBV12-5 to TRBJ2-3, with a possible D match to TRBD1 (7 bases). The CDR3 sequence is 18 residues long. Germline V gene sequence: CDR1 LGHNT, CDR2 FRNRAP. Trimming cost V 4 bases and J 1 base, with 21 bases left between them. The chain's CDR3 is CASGSLRQGLTRTDTQYF. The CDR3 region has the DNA TGTGCTAGTGGTTCGCTCCGACAGGGACTGACCCGCACAGATACGCAGTATTTT.

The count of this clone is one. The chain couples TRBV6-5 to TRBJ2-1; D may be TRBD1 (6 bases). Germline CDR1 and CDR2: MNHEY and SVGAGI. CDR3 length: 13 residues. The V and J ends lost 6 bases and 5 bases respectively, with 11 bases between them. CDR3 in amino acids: CASSRDIDNEQFF. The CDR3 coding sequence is TGTGCCAGCAGCCGGGACATAGACAATGAGCAGTTCTTC.

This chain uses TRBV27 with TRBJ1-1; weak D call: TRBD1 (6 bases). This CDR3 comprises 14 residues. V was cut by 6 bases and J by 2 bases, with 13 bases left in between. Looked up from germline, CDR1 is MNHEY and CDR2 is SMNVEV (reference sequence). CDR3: CASSPGQINTEAFF. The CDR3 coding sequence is TGTGCCAGCAGCCCGGGACAAATCAACACTGAAGCTTTCTTT.

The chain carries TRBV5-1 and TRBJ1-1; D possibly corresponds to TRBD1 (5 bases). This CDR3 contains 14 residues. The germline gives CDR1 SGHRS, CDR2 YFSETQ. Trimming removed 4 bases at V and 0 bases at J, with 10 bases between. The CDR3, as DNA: TGCGCCAGCAGCCCGGGACGGGTGAACACTGAAGCTTTCTTT. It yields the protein CASSPGRVNTEAFF.

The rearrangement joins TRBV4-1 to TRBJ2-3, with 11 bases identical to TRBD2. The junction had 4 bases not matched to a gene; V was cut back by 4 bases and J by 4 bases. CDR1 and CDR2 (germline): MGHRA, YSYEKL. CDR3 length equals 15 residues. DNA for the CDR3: TGCGCCAGCAGCCTTAGCGGGGGGGCCGCAGATACGCAGTATTTT. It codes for CASSLSGGAADTQYF.

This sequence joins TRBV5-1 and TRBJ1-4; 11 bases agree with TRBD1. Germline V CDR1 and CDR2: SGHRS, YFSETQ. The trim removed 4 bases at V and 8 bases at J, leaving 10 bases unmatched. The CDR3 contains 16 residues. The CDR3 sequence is CASSPRGQGAIEKLFF. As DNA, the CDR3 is TGCGCCAGCAGCCCACGCGGACAGGGGGCAATCGAAAAACTGTTTTTT.

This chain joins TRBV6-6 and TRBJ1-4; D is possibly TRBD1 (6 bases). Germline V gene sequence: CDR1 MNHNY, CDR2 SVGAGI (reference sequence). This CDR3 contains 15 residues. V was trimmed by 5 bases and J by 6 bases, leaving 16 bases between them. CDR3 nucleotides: TGTGCCAGCAGTATCTTAAGGGGGGGCGATGAAAAACTGTTTTTT. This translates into CASSILRGGDEKLFF.

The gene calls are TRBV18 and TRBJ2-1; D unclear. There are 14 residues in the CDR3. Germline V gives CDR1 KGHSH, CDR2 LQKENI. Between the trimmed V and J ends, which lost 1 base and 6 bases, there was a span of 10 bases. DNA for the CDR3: TGTGCCAGCTCACCACGTAAGATTGGCAATGAGCAGTTCTTC. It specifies CASSPRKIGNEQFF.

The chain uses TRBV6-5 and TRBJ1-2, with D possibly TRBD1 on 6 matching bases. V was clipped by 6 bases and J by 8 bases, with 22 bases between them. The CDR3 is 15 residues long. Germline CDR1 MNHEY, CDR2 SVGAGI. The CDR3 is CASRATGGAESGYTF. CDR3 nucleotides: TGTGCCAGCAGAGCCACGGGGGGGGCGGAGAGCGGCTACACCTTC.

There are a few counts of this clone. The CDR3 DNA reads as TGTGCCAGCGGACCGGGTTGGCCCCAGCATTTT. Amino acids: CASGPGWPQHF. The chain couples TRBV6-5 to TRBJ1-5; D remains unclear. This CDR3 has 11 residues. Germline V lookup: CDR1 MNHEY, CDR2 SVGAGI. V lost 8 bases to trimming and J lost 9 bases, with 11 bases between them.

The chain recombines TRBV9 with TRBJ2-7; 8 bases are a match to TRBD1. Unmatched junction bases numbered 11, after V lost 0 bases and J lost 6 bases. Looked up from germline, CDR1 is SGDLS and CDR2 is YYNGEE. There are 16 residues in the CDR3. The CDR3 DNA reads TGTGCCAGCAGCGTAGACCCGGACAGGGAATTACTCGAGCAGTACTTC. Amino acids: CASSVDPDRELLEQYF.

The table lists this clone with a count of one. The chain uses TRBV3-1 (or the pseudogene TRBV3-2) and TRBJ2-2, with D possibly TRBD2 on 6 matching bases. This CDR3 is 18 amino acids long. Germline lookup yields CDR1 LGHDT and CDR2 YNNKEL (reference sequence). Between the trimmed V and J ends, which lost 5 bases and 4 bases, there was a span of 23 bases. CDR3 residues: CASSNIARLGSGTGELFF. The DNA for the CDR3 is TGTGCCAGCAGCAATATCGCCCGACTAGGCTCGGGCACCGGGGAGCTGTTTTTT.

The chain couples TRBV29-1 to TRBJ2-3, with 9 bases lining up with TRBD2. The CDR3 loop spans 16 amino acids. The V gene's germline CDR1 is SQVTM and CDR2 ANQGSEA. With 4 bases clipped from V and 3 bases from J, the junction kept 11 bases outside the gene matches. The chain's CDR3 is CSVVGLAGTRTDTQYF. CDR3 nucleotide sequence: TGCAGCGTTGTTGGGCTAGCGGGGACAAGAACAGATACGCAGTATTTT.

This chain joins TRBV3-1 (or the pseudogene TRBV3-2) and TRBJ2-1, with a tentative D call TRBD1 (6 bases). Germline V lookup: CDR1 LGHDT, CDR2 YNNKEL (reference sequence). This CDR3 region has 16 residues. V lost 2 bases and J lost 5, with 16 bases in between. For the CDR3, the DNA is TGTGCCAGCAGCCAATCCAACCTACAGGGTAACAATGAGCAGTTCTTC. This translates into CASSQSNLQGNNEQFF.

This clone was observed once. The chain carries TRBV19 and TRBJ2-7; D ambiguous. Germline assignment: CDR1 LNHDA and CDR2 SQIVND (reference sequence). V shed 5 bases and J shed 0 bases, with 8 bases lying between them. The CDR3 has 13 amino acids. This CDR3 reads CASSSHPSYEQYF. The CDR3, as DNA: TGTGCCAGTAGTTCCCACCCCTCCTACGAGCAGTACTTC.

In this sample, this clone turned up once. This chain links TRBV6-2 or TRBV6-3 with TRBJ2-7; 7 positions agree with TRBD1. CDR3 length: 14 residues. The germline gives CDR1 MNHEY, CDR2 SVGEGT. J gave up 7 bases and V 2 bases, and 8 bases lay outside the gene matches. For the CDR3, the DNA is TGTGCCAGCAGTTACCCCGGGACAGCTCGAGAGCAGTACTTC. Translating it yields CASSYPGTAREQYF.